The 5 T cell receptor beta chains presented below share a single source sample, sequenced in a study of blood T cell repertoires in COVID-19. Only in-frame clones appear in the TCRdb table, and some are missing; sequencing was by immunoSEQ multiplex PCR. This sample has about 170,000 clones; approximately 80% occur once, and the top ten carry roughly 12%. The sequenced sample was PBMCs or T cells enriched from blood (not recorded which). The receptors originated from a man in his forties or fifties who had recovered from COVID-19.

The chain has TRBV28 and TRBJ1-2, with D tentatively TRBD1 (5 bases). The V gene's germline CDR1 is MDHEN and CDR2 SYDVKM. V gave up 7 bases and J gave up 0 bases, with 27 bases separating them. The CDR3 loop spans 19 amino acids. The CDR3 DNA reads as TGTGCCAGCATCCCGCGAGACAGAATCGTCACATGGTCTAACTATGGCTACACCTTC. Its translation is CASIPRDRIVTWSNYGYTF.

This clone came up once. The CDR3 region has the DNA TGTGCCAGCAGTTACAGGGGCCCTGAAGCTTTCTTT. It specifies CASSYRGPEAFF. The V call is TRBV28, the J call TRBJ1-1, with 7 bases identical to TRBD1. Germline V gene lookup returns CDR1 MDHEN and CDR2 SYDVKM. The CDR3 runs to 12 residues. J was trimmed by 6 bases and V by 4 bases; bases with no gene match: 2.

The CDR3 nucleotides are TGTGCCAGCTCACCAACCACAACAGGGGGCCCGTACTATGGCTACACCTTC. As protein: CASSPTTTGGPYYGYTF. The genes are TRBV18 and TRBJ1-2; 9 bases align to TRBD1. Germline lookup yields CDR1 KGHSH and CDR2 LQKENI. V shed 2 bases, J shed 3 bases, and the junction held 10 bases outside the gene matches. The CDR3 is 17 amino acids.

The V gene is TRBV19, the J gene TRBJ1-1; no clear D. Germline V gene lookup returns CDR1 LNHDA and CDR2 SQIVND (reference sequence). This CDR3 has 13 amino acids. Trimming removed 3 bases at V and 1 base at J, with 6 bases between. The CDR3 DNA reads TGTGCCAGTAGTATTATGGCGAACACTGAAGCTTTCTTT. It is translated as CASSIMANTEAFF.

CDR3 in amino acids: CSSRDTILSSYNEQFF. The CDR3, as DNA: TGCAGCTCTCGGGACACGATACTGAGCTCCTACAATGAGCAGTTCTTC. The V gene is TRBV29-1, the J gene TRBJ2-1; a weak D match, TRBD1 (6 bases). V shed 8 bases and J shed 0 bases, with 20 bases lying between them. This CDR3 is built from 16 residues. Germline V gene lookup returns CDR1 SQVTM and CDR2 ANQGSEA.